This is a list of T cell receptor beta chains from one sample in a study of cytomegalovirus exposure and HLA in healthy donors. Some clones are missing from TCRdb's copy, which holds only in-frame ones; the method was immunoSEQ multiplex PCR. In the table there are 96,000 or so clones, 65% to 80% of which are singletons. Sequencing was performed on PBMCs. These receptors all stem from a woman in her 70s in good health and CMV-seropositive. Each CDR3 is given with its conserved first and last residue. The D gene is left open where the match is weak. Size tells how often a clone was seen (once, few, many) or the class of an expanded clone, and some rows leave it out.

j_call	v_call	clone_size	d_call	cdr3_nt	cdr3_aa
TRBJ2-1	TRBV7-9	.	TRBD2	TGTGCCAGCAGCCCCGGGAGGGGAAAGGGGATTGTTGAGCAGTTCTTC	CASSPGRGKGIVEQFF
TRBJ1-4	TRBV5-1	.	TRBD1	TGCGCCAGCAGCTTGGGGCTACAGGGGGATCTTGAAAAACTGTTTTTT	CASSLGLQGDLEKLFF
TRBJ1-3	TRBV5-4	.	.	TGTGCCAGCAGCTTAGCGGGACGCTCGATGGGCACCATATATTTT	CASSLAGRSMGTIYF
TRBJ1-1	TRBV19	few	.	TGTGCCAGTAGTGTCGAGTGGAGTTTGAACACTGAAGCTTTCTTT	CASSVEWSLNTEAFF
TRBJ2-7	TRBV5-1	.	.	TGCGCCAGCAGTAAGCAACCTAGCTCCTACGAGCAGTACTTC	CASSKQPSSYEQYF
TRBJ2-7	TRBV7-2	few	TRBD1	TGTGCCAGCAGCTTTGCCGGGACAGGGGGTGACGAGCAGTACTTC	CASSFAGTGGDEQYF
TRBJ1-2	TRBV28	.	TRBD1	TGTGCCAGCAGTGCTGGACAGGTAGCTCTTGGCTACACCTTC	CASSAGQVALGYTF
TRBJ2-1	TRBV14	.	.	TGTGCCAGCAGCCAAGGCCTCGGAGGGGTCAATGAGCAGTTCTTC	CASSQGLGGVNEQFF
TRBJ2-1	TRBV4-2	.	TRBD2	TGTGCCAGCAGCCAAGAAGGGACTAGCGTTGCTGAGCAGTTCTTC	CASSQEGTSVAEQFF
TRBJ1-2	TRBV5-4	.	.	TGTGCCAGCAGCAGTGGACAGTTCTATGGCTACACCTTC	CASSSGQFYGYTF
TRBJ2-7	TRBV27	.	.	TGTGCCAGCAGCCGCTTGGCTGGCGAGCAGTACTTC	CASSRLAGEQYF
TRBJ2-7	TRBV28	once	.	TGTGCCAGCAGCGCCCAGGGGCTCGAGCAGTACTTC	CASSAQGLEQYF
TRBJ2-5	TRBV7-2	.	TRBD2	TGTGCCAGCAGCCCCGGACTAGACGGCGAGACCCAGTACTTC	CASSPGLDGETQYF
TRBJ1-3	TRBV6-1	.	TRBD1	TGTGCCAGCCTCGGACAGGGCCCTGGAAACACCATATATTTT	CASLGQGPGNTIYF
TRBJ1-1	TRBV6-1	.	.	TGTGCCAGCAGCGCTGGTCCCAGGAACACTGAAGCTTTCTTT	CASSAGPRNTEAFF
TRBJ1-2	TRBV5-1	.	TRBD1	TGCGCCAGCAGCCAATCCCCGACAGGGGACTATGGCTACACCTTC	CASSQSPTGDYGYTF
TRBJ1-4	TRBV18	.	.	TGTGCCAGCTCAGCAGGGGCGTCGGCTGCAACTAATGAAAAACTGTTTTTT	CASSAGASAATNEKLFF
TRBJ2-1	TRBV7-9	.	.	TGTGCCAGCGCCCAGACCGGGACAATCAATGAGCAGTTCTTC	CASAQTGTINEQFF
TRBJ2-5	TRBV18	once	TRBD2	TGTGCCAGCTCACCCGGGACTAGCGTAGAGACCCAGTACTTC	CASSPGTSVETQYF
TRBJ1-5	TRBV10-3	.	.	TGTGCCATCAGTGTGGAGGGGAGAAATCAGCCCCAGCATTTT	CAISVEGRNQPQHF
TRBJ2-3	TRBV28	few	TRBD2	TGTGCCAGCAGCCCTCACGGAGCGGGGGACACAGATACGCAGTATTTT	CASSPHGAGDTDTQYF
TRBJ2-7	TRBV27	.	.	TGTGCCAGCAGTTCCCGCCCGGGACATCCATACGAGCAGTACTTC	CASSSRPGHPYEQYF
TRBJ2-1	TRBV7-2	.	.	TGTGCCAGCAGTATGGCAATCTCTGAGCAGTTCTTC	CASSMAISEQFF
TRBJ2-1	TRBV19	.	TRBD2	TGTGCCAGTAGTATAGGGGGACTAGCAGGCAGTGAGCAGTTCTTC	CASSIGGLAGSEQFF
TRBJ2-7	TRBV6-4	.	.	TGTGCCAGCAAGACAGGGGAGGGCTACGAGCAGTACTTC	CASKTGEGYEQYF
TRBJ2-7	TRBV2	.	.	TGTGCCAGCAGTGCTCAGGGGACGGACTACGAGCAGTACTTC	CASSAQGTDYEQYF
TRBJ2-6	TRBV28	.	.	TGTGCCAGCAGTGAGGGTGCTGGGGCCAACGTCCTGACTTTC	CASSEGAGANVLTF
TRBJ2-7	TRBV5-5	once	.	TGTGCCAGCAGCCGACAGTACTACGAGCAGTACTTC	CASSRQYYEQYF
TRBJ2-7	TRBV6-6	.	TRBD1	TGTGCCAGCAGAATCGCAGAGGGGGCGTATTACGAGCAGTACTTC	CASRIAEGAYYEQYF
TRBJ2-7	TRBV6-1	.	TRBD2	TGCGCCAGCAGTGAAGGGACTAGCGGGAGGCACGAGCAGTACTTC	CASSEGTSGRHEQYF
TRBJ2-3	TRBV18	.	.	TGTGCCAGCTCAAATCGTGGGACTGAAAACACAGATACGCAGTATTTT	CASSNRGTENTDTQYF
TRBJ1-5	TRBV7-2	.	.	TGTGCCAGCGGGGGGGCTGATCAGCCCCAGCATTTT	CASGGADQPQHF
TRBJ2-5	TRBV7-2	.	TRBD2	TGTGCCAGCAGCGGGTGGGGGGGTCGGGAGACCCAGTACTTC	CASSGWGGRETQYF
TRBJ2-3	TRBV5-1	.	TRBD2	TGCGCCAGCAGCACGGGGACTAGCGGGAGCACAGATACGCAGTATTTT	CASSTGTSGSTDTQYF
TRBJ2-5	TRBV6-6	.	TRBD2	TGTGCCAGCAGTTGGACTAGACGCGAGACCCAGTACTTC	CASSWTRRETQYF
TRBJ2-6	TRBV6-5	once	.	TGTGCCAGCAGTTACCAGATCTCTGGGGCCAACGTCCTGACTTTC	CASSYQISGANVLTF
TRBJ2-3	TRBV6-5	once	.	TGTGCCAGCACAGACTTTGGAGGCACAGATACGCAGTATTTT	CASTDFGGTDTQYF
TRBJ1-1	TRBV29-1	.	.	TGCAGCGTCGAGGTCTCGGTCGCCGGGACTGAAGCTTTCTTT	CSVEVSVAGTEAFF
TRBJ2-3	TRBV7-3	.	.	TGTGCCAGCAGGCCAGGAAGCACAGATACGCAGTATTTT	CASRPGSTDTQYF
TRBJ1-4	TRBV29-1	once	.	TGCAGCGTTGCGATGAGGGCGGAAAAACTGTTTTTT	CSVAMRAEKLFF
TRBJ2-5	TRBV25-1	.	TRBD2	TGTGCCAGCAGTGAGGGTCGTAAGACTCGCGGGGGGGAGACCCAGTACTTC	CASSEGRKTRGGETQYF
TRBJ2-3	TRBV7-3	.	TRBD2	TGTGCCAGCAGCTTCCCACTAGCGGGAGTGGATACGCAGTATTTT	CASSFPLAGVDTQYF
TRBJ2-5	TRBV5-1	.	.	TGCGCCAGCAGCTCGACAGGGAGGATGGAGACCCAGTACTTC	CASSSTGRMETQYF
TRBJ2-6	TRBV25-1	.	.	TGTGCCAGCAGTCGGGTCTCTGGGGCCAACGTCCTGACTTTC	CASSRVSGANVLTF
TRBJ1-6	TRBV5-1	.	TRBD1	TGCGCCAGCAGCGGGAGGACAGGGGCGAGCTCCTATAATTCACCCCTCCACTTT	CASSGRTGASSYNSPLHF
TRBJ2-7	TRBV7-9	.	.	TGTTCCAGCAGCCCGTCCTACGAGCAGTACTTC	CSSSPSYEQYF
TRBJ2-5	TRBV28	.	TRBD1	TGTGCCAGCAGCCCGGCCTCGACAGGGCTCCAAGAGACCCAGTACTTC	CASSPASTGLQETQYF
TRBJ2-7	TRBV6-5	once	TRBD1	TGTGCCAGCAGTTACTCGGCGGGACAGGGGGCCTACGAGCAGTACTTC	CASSYSAGQGAYEQYF
TRBJ2-1	TRBV27	.	TRBD1	TGTGCCAGCGGGGAAAGGATCCGGGACAGGTTGTCGAATGAGCAGTTCTTC	CASGERIRDRLSNEQFF
TRBJ2-1	TRBV10-3	.	.	TGTGCCATCAGTGAGCCTAATTCCTACAATGAGCAGTTCTTC	CAISEPNSYNEQFF
TRBJ2-5	TRBV5-6	few	.	TGTGCCAGCAGGGCGCGGTTTCGCTCAGGGCGGTTTCAAGAGACCCAGTACTTC	CASRARFRSGRFQETQYF
TRBJ2-6	TRBV7-3	.	.	TGTGCCAGCAGCATCGGTTCTGGGGCCAACGTCCTGACTTTC	CASSIGSGANVLTF
TRBJ2-6	TRBV13	once	.	TGTGCCAGCAGCCCCCGGGTGGCTGGGGCCAACGTCCTGACTTTC	CASSPRVAGANVLTF
TRBJ2-2	TRBV28	.	.	TGTGCCAGCACTACTGGCGGGGACGGCGGGGAGCTGTTTTTT	CASTTGGDGGELFF
TRBJ2-7	TRBV10-2	.	.	TGCGCCAGCAGTCCCGATGATAACTCCTACGAGCAGTACTTC	CASSPDDNSYEQYF
TRBJ2-2	TRBV18	.	TRBD1	TGTGCCAGCTCAGGTCCAGGGGGCGCTTGGAACACCGGGGAGCTGTTTTTT	CASSGPGGAWNTGELFF
TRBJ1-5	TRBV5-8	.	.	TGTGCCAGCAGCGGGGGGGAAGGATGGGACAATCAGCCCCAGCATTTT	CASSGGEGWDNQPQHF